This is a list of T cell receptor beta chains from one sample in a study of shared clonotypes between healthy human individuals. TCRdb's table, derived via immunoSEQ multiplex PCR, lists solely in-frame clones and lacks some. The profile shows about 480,000 clones, nearly 80% of them singletons. The sample consisted of PBMCs. These receptors were taken from a woman aged 35 to 49 in good health. Some clones in this sample may be carry-over from other donors' samples. CDR3s include the opening cysteine and the closing phenylalanine or tryptophan. Size tells how often a clone was seen (once, few, many) or the class of an expanded clone, and some rows leave it out.

>TRBV19|.
CASSISGQYSGANVLTF
>TRBV4-3|.
CASSQISTGQGFYEQYF
>TRBV5-1|.
CASSPGLATDTQYF
>TRBV11-2|.
CASSLQRTEAFF
>TRBV27|once
CASRGTSGGMVQYF
>TRBV7-9|.
CASSFGDRNTEAFF
>TRBV10-1|.
CASSEAGLAGELSSYNEQFF
>TRBV9|.
CVSTPGTRYGYTF
>TRBV7-3|.
CASSLTDRALRTGELFF
>TRBV7-7|once
CASSLGTGAQDTQYF
>TRBV7-2|.
CASSPRVITSPFGSYEQYF
>TRBV6-1|.
CASSVGLSYEQYF
>TRBV4-3|.
CASSQSPVTTQNQETQYF
>TRBV18|.
CASSSAVSSYEQYF
>TRBV7-9|.
CASSPTGQYEQYF
>TRBV28|.
CASSLSASGRAGNEQFF
>TRBV10-3|few
CAISESGVSNQPQHF
>TRBV28|few
CASSLSGLTEAFF
>TRBV29-1|.
CSVGERVPYNEQFF
>TRBV19|.
CASSTLIWYEQYF
>TRBV18|few
CASSPAGTYEQYF
>TRBV10-2|few
CASGRGTGELFF
>TRBV5-5|.
CASSLWQGPYEQYF
>TRBV2|.
CASSGGTSGRHEQYF
>TRBV7-3|once
CASSLTGSSLRTGELFF
>TRBV6-6|.
CASSYEGAGTEAFF
>TRBV5-1|once
CASSLALAGGTDTQYF
>TRBV5-1|.
CATRGGNSTDTQYF
>TRBV7-5|.
CARSLPGLANTGELFF
>TRBV30|.
CAWGRVPGYNSPLHF
>TRBV5-6|once
CASSGGTGHTDTQYF
>TRBV13|once
CASSWGKGNTIYF
>TRBV4-1|few
CASSQGQGTNEKLFF